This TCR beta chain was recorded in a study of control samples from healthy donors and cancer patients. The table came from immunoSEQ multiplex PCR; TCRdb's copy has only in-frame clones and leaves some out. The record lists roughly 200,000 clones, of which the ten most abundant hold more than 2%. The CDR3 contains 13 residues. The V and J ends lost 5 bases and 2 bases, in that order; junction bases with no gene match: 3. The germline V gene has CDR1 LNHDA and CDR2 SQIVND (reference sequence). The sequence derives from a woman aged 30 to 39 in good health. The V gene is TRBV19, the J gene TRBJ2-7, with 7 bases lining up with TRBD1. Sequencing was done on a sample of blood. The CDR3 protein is CASSPGQAYEQYF. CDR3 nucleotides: TGTGCCAGTAGTCCTGGACAGGCCTACGAGCAGTACTTC.